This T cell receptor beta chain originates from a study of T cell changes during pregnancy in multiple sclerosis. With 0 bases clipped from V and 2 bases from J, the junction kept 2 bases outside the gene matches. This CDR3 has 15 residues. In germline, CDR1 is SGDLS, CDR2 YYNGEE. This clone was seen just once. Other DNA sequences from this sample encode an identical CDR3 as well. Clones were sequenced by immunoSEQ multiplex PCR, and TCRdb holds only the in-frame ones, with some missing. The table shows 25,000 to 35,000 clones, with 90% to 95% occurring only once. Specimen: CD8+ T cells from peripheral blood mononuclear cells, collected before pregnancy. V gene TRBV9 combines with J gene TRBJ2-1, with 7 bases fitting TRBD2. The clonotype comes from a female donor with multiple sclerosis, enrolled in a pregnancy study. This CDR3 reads CASSVGGRAYNEQFF. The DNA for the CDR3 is TGTGCCAGCAGCGTAGGCGGGAGAGCCTACAATGAGCAGTTCTTC.